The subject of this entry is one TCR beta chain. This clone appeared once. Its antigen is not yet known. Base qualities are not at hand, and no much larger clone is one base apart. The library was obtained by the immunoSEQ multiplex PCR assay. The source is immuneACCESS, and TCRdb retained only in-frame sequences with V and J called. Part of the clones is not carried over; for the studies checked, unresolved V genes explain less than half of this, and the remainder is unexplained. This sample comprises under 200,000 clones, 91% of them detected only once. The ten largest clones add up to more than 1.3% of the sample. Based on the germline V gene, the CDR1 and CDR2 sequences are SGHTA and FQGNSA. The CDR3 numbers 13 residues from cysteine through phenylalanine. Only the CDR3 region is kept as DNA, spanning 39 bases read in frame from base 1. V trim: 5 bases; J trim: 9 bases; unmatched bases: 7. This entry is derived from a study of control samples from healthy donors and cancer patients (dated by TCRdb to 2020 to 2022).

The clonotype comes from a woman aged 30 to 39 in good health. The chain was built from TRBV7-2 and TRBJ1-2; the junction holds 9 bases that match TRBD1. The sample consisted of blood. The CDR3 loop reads CASSPRQGGSYTF. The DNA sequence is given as TGTGCCAGCAGCCCTCGACAGGGGGGTAGCTACACCTTC. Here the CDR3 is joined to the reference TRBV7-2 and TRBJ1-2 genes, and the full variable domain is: GAGVSQSPSNKVTEKGKDVELRCDPISGHTALYWYRQSLGQGLEFLIYFQGNSAPDKSGLPSDRFSAERTGGSVSTLTIQRTQQEDSAVYLCASSPRQGGSYTFGSGTRLTVV.